This passage covers 19 T cell receptor beta chains from one sample sequenced in a study of cytomegalovirus exposure and HLA in healthy donors (dated by TCRdb to the late 2010s). Libraries were built with the immunoSEQ multiplex PCR assay. In its TCRdb copy, this immuneACCESS table keeps in-frame sequences only and misses some clones. Where compared with another copy, unresolved V genes explain less than half of these, and the others have no known cause. The sample table shows over 85,000 clones, and roughly nine tenths are seen once. The top ten clonotypes cover 1.5% to 2% of the sample. Input material: PBMCs. The receptors originated from a woman younger than 35 in good health and CMV-seronegative.

This clone was counted a single time. The chain recombines TRBV5-6 with TRBJ1-1, with TRBD1 as a possible D gene (5 bases). V was shortened by 4 bases and J by 3 bases, with 16 bases between the two germline ends. CDR1 and CDR2 (germline): SGHDT, YYEEEE. The CDR3 consists of 15 residues. In nucleotides, the CDR3 is TGTGCCAGCAGCCTCCGTGGCCTGACAGACACTGAAGCTTTCTTT. As protein: CASSLRGLTDTEAFF.

J is TRBJ2-7 and V is TRBV10-3, with a weak D call TRBD1 (5 bases). V shed 3 bases and J shed 5 bases, with 20 bases lying between them. Germline V gives CDR1 ENHRY, CDR2 SYGVKD. This CDR3 spans 16 amino acids. The CDR3 DNA reads TGTGCCATCAGTGATCGCAGGGTGTGGAGCTTGGACGAGCAGTACTTC. It is translated as CAISDRRVWSLDEQYF.

CDR3 loop: CASSLTGGAGANVLTF. The CDR3 nucleotides read TGTGCCAGCAGCTTGACAGGGGGCGCTGGGGCCAACGTCCTGACTTTC. V gene TRBV7-9 combines with J gene TRBJ2-6, with 10 nucleotides matching TRBD1. This CDR3 has 16 amino acids. Trimming cost V 3 bases and J 2 bases; bases outside gene matches: 1. CDR1 SEHNR and CDR2 FQNEAQ come from the germline V gene (reference sequence).

The V call is TRBV13, the J call TRBJ2-1; D perhaps matches TRBD2 (7 bases). Trimming shortened V by 4 bases and J by 6 bases, and 16 bases separated the two germline ends. CDR1 is PRHDT and CDR2 is FYEKMQ in the germline V gene (reference sequence). CDR3 length equals 15 residues. This chain's CDR3 is CASSSGGPKVNEQFF. The CDR3 DNA sequence: TGTGCCAGCAGCTCGGGGGGCCCCAAGGTCAATGAGCAGTTCTTC.

The V and J genes are TRBV27 and TRBJ1-6; D call uncertain. CDR1 is MNHEY, CDR2 SMNVEV, per germline (reference sequence). CDR3 length: 13 residues. The V and J ends lost 7 bases and 3 bases respectively, with 7 bases between them. CDR3 sequence: CASKRFYNSPLHF. As DNA, the CDR3 is TGTGCCAGCAAACGGTTCTATAATTCACCCCTCCACTTT.

This chain uses TRBV30 with TRBJ2-7, with 7 nucleotides matching TRBD2. Germline-derived CDR1 and CDR2 are GTSNPN and SVGIG (reference sequence). CDR3 length: 13 amino acids. V shed 3 bases, J shed 5 bases, and the junction held 7 bases outside the gene matches. CDR3 nucleotide sequence: TGTGCCTGGAGGGGGGAGGGAGTCCACGAGCAGTACTTC. Protein: CAWRGEGVHEQYF. The full variable domain, with the rest looked up from reference TRBV30 and TRBJ2-7, is SQTIHQWPATLVQPVGSPLSLECTVEGTSNPNLYWYRQAAGRGLQLLFYSVGIGQISSEVPQNLSASRPQDRQFILSSKKLLLSDSGFYLCAWRGEGVHEQYFGPGTRLTVT.

The gene calls are TRBV7-2 and TRBJ2-7; 9 nucleotides line up with TRBD2. Germline V CDR1 and CDR2: SGHTA, FQGNSA. CDR3 length equals 14 residues. Germline trimming cut 5 bases from V and 5 bases from J; bases unmatched to any gene: 7. CDR3 in amino acids: CASSLGLASDEQYF. Written as DNA, the CDR3 is TGTGCCAGCAGCCTAGGACTAGCGTCAGACGAGCAGTACTTC.

The count of this clone is one. J is TRBJ2-7 and V is TRBV28; 7 bases fit TRBD2. This CDR3 is 14 amino acids long. The V segment lost 2 bases and the J segment 3 bases; nucleotides outside the gene matches: 4. The germline V gene encodes CDR1 MDHEN and CDR2 SYDVKM. The DNA of the CDR3 is TGTGCCAGCAGTTTACCCTCGGGAGGCTACGAGCAGTACTTC. This translates into CASSLPSGGYEQYF.

This clone was found a few times. The rearrangement links TRBV7-2 to TRBJ1-2; 9 nucleotides agree with TRBD1. The CDR3 length is 16 residues. V dropped 2 bases and J dropped 3; count of bases not matched to a gene: 7. Germline V gene data show CDR1 as SGHTA and CDR2 as FQGNSA. The CDR3 loop is CASSLSITGGDYGYTF. The CDR3 DNA follows: TGTGCCAGCAGCTTAAGTATCACAGGGGGCGACTATGGCTACACCTTC.

This chain uses TRBV7-2 with TRBJ1-2; D not certain. Germline values: CDR1 SGHTA, CDR2 FQGNSA. CDR3 size: 12 residues. V gave up 5 bases and J gave up 6 bases, with 10 bases separating them. This CDR3 is CASSRTGDGYTF. CDR3 sequence (DNA): TGTGCCAGCAGCCGAACCGGGGATGGCTACACCTTC.

The rearrangement links TRBV7-3 to TRBJ2-5, with 10 bases aligning to TRBD1. This CDR3 has 15 residues. The trim removed 3 bases at V and 0 bases at J, leaving 1 base unmatched. Germline CDR1 is SGHTA and CDR2 is FQGTGA. The CDR3 reads CASSLGQGHQETQYF. In nucleotides, the CDR3 is TGTGCCAGCAGCTTGGGACAGGGGCACCAAGAGACCCAGTACTTC.

V and J are TRBV9 and TRBJ2-2; TRBD2 matches at 9 bases. The CDR3 length is 17 residues. V trimming: 0 bases; J trimming: 1 base; junction bases outside the gene matches: 4. Germline V lookup: CDR1 SGDLS, CDR2 YYNGEE. CDR3 bases: TGTGCCAGCAGCGTAGGAACTAGCGGGTTGAACACCGGGGAGCTGTTTTTT. Its translation is CASSVGTSGLNTGELFF.

V is TRBV2 and J is TRBJ2-4; TRBD1 aligns across 8 bases. CDR3 size: 15 residues. Per germline, CDR1 SNHLY and CDR2 FYNNEI. J was trimmed by 6 bases and V by 5 bases; bases with no gene match: 9. CDR3 sequence reads: CASSFDRGEVNIQYF. CDR3 nucleotides: TGTGCCAGCAGTTTCGACAGGGGAGAAGTAAACATTCAGTACTTC.

The rearrangement joins TRBV7-2 to TRBJ2-1; possibly TRBD1 for D (6 bases). In germline, CDR1 is SGHTA, CDR2 FQGNSA. The ends were cut back, 1 base at V and 0 bases at J, with 7 bases in the middle. The CDR3 has 15 amino acids. The CDR3 DNA sequence: TGTGCCAGCAGCTTAGGAGGGGGCTCCTACAATGAGCAGTTCTTC. Translating it yields CASSLGGGSYNEQFF.

The CDR3 region has the DNA TGCGCCAGCAGCTCCAAGACAGATTCCTACGAGCAGTACTTC. It translates to CASSSKTDSYEQYF. The chain is built from TRBV5-1 and TRBJ2-7; D may be TRBD1 (5 bases). Per germline, CDR1 SGHRS and CDR2 YFSETQ. Trimming left V 3 bases short and J 1 base short, with 11 bases between. This CDR3 spans 14 amino acids.

This chain joins TRBV19 and TRBJ2-3, with a weak D call TRBD1 (6 bases). Looked up from germline, CDR1 is LNHDA and CDR2 is SQIVND (reference sequence). CDR3 length equals 17 residues. V dropped 4 bases and J dropped 2 bases, with 19 bases sitting between them. The CDR3 spells CASSSQDRPKFTDTQYF. In nucleotides, the CDR3 is TGTGCCAGTAGTAGCCAGGACAGACCCAAATTCACAGATACGCAGTATTTT.

The rearrangement joins TRBV5-1 to TRBJ2-1; D call uncertain. CDR3 length equals 15 residues. From germline, CDR1 is SGHRS and CDR2 YFSETQ. Trimming shortened V by 0 bases and J by 0 bases, and 7 bases separated the two germline ends. In DNA, the CDR3 is TGCGCCAGCAGCTTGGCGATCAGCTCCTACAATGAGCAGTTCTTC. Amino acid sequence: CASSLAISSYNEQFF.

The chain combines TRBV4-1 with TRBJ1-2; D uncertain. Germline CDR1 is MGHRA and CDR2 is YSYEKL. V dropped 3 bases and J dropped 4 bases, with 6 bases sitting between them. The CDR3 loop spans 12 amino acids. The CDR3 sequence is CASSQEGYGYTF. CDR3 DNA: TGCGCCAGCAGCCAGGAGGGCTATGGCTACACCTTC.

This clone was found once. J is TRBJ1-1 and V is TRBV7-2; the match to TRBD1 covers 7 bases. The CDR3 covers 15 residues. With V trimmed by 5 bases and J by 3 bases, 9 bases remained unmatched. Germline CDR1 SGHTA, CDR2 FQGNSA. CDR3 in amino acids: CASSRQRGPDTEAFF. The CDR3 bases are TGTGCCAGCAGCAGGCAGAGGGGGCCGGACACTGAAGCTTTCTTT. The full variable domain, completed using reference TRBV7-2 and TRBJ1-1, is GAGVSQSPSNKVTEKGKDVELRCDPISGHTALYWYRQSLGQGLEFLIYFQGNSAPDKSGLPSDRFSAERTGGSVSTLTIQRTQQEDSAVYLCASSRQRGPDTEAFFGQGTRLTVV.